The 29 T cell receptor beta chains reported below all come from one sample, sequenced in a study of cytomegalovirus exposure and HLA in healthy donors. Vbeta (60) and Jbeta (13) primers were used in the PCR. Profiled with immunoSEQ multiplex PCR; TCRdb holds only in-frame clones, not every one. The sample lists 170,000 or so clones; 60% to 80% were seen once. Sequencing was carried out using PBMCs. The receptor set was obtained from a man aged 60 to 75 in good health and CMV-seronegative.

This clone appeared a single time. The chain has TRBV6-1 and TRBJ1-2, with TRBD1 as a possible D gene (5 bases). Trimming left V 4 bases short and J 0 bases short, with 9 bases between. The germline V gene has CDR1 MNHNS and CDR2 SASEGT. CDR3 length: 14 amino acids. The CDR3 DNA reads as TGTGCCAGCAGTGTGGGACTAGCTAACTATGGCTACACCTTC. Protein product: CASSVGLANYGYTF.

Comment on this clone: Relative to the germline gene, one junction end is altered; a read error may explain this. The V and J genes are TRBV2 and TRBJ1-2, with 8 nucleotides matching TRBD1. There are 14 residues in the CDR3. Germline V gives CDR1 SNHLY, CDR2 FYNNEI. The CDR3 DNA follows: TGTGCCAGCAGGGGGGACAGGCTTGACTATGGCTACCCCTTC. Its protein is CASRGDRLDYGYPF.

The CDR3 DNA follows: TGTGCCAGCAGGCGAGATCTCACTGAAGCTTTCTTT. It is translated as CASRRDLTEAFF. The V and J genes are TRBV9 and TRBJ1-1, with no clear D. The CDR3 sequence is 12 residues long. V lost 5 bases, J lost 4 bases, and 9 bases lay in between. The germline V gene has CDR1 SGDLS and CDR2 YYNGEE.

A single count supports this clone. The V call is TRBV5-5, the J call TRBJ1-5, with 8 nucleotides matching TRBD1. CDR1 and CDR2 (germline): SGHKS, YYEKEE (reference sequence). This CDR3 contains 16 residues. Losses at the gene ends were 1 base for V and 2 bases for J; bases not matched to a gene: 5. The CDR3, as DNA: TGTGCCAGCAGCTTGACAGGGGGTAGTGGCAATCAGCCCCAGCATTTT. It codes for CASSLTGGSGNQPQHF.

The chain couples TRBV6-5 to TRBJ2-7; TRBD1 matches at 7 bases. V trimming: 6 bases; J trimming: 2 bases; junction bases outside the gene matches: 7. CDR3 size: 14 residues. Germline values: CDR1 MNHEY, CDR2 SVGAGI. CDR3 coding DNA: TGTGCCAGCAGCATGGACAGGAGCACCTACGAGCAGTACTTC. Protein sequence: CASSMDRSTYEQYF.

The rearrangement links TRBV15 to TRBJ1-4; 8 bases align to TRBD1. The V gene end was trimmed by 4 bases and the J gene end by 5 bases; junction bases not matched to a gene: 6. The CDR3 has 15 residues. CDR1 is LNHNV and CDR2 is YYDKDF in the germline V gene (reference sequence). The CDR3 bases are TGTGCCACCAGCATGACGCGACAGGGGAATGAAAAACTGTTTTTT. It is translated as CATSMTRQGNEKLFF. The full variable domain, with the rest looked up from reference TRBV15 and TRBJ1-4, is DAMVIQNPRYQVTQFGKPVTLSCSQTLNHNVMYWYQQKSSQAPKLLFHYYDKDFNNEADTPDNFQSRRPNTSFCFLDIRSPGLGDTAMYLCATSMTRQGNEKLFFGSGTQLSVL.

The J gene is TRBJ2-3, the V gene TRBV28; D might be TRBD2 (6 bases). Looked up from germline, CDR1 is MDHEN and CDR2 is SYDVKM. The CDR3 has 13 amino acids. V was pared by 6 bases and J by 0 bases, with 7 bases between. In DNA, the CDR3 is TGTGCCAGCAGGCGGGGTAGCACAGATACGCAGTATTTT. Encoded protein: CASRRGSTDTQYF.

The V and J genes are TRBV7-8 and TRBJ2-7; TRBD2 matches at 7 bases. CDR3 length: 15 residues. CDR1 is SGHVS, CDR2 FQNEAQ, per germline. The J segment lost 5 bases and the V segment lost 1 base, leaving 8 bases of the junction unmatched. CDR3 amino acids: CASSLDTGGPDEQYF. For the CDR3, the DNA is TGTGCCAGCAGCTTAGATACGGGGGGTCCTGACGAGCAGTACTTC.

The chain employs TRBV6-5 and TRBJ2-7; D not resolved. Looked up from germline, CDR1 is MNHEY and CDR2 is SVGAGI. The CDR3 totals 14 residues. V lost 6 bases and J 2 bases, leaving 14 bases between the germline ends. CDR3 protein: CASRAGPGTYEQYF. The CDR3 nucleotides read TGTGCCAGCAGGGCCGGCCCAGGAACCTACGAGCAGTACTTC.

This chain links TRBV29-1 with TRBJ2-1; 8 nucleotides line up with TRBD2. Germline CDR1 reads SQVTM; CDR2 reads ANQGSEA. V was clipped by 0 bases and J by 6 bases; unmatched bases: 13. This CDR3 has 17 residues. The chain's CDR3 is CSVEENDGGGHPNEQFF. The CDR3 nucleotides are TGCAGCGTTGAAGAAAATGACGGGGGGGGGCATCCCAATGAGCAGTTCTTC.

V gene TRBV2 combines with J gene TRBJ1-6; a possible D gene is TRBD1 (6 bases). V lost 6 bases and J lost 3, with 12 bases in between. The CDR3 has 15 amino acids. Germline CDR1 and CDR2: SNHLY and FYNNEI. The DNA for the CDR3 is TGTGCCAGCAGGGAACAAGGGGGCTATAATTCACCCCTCCACTTT. Encoded protein: CASREQGGYNSPLHF.

This chain uses TRBV14 with TRBJ1-6, with D tentatively TRBD1 (5 bases). The CDR3 length is 13 residues. The germline V gene encodes CDR1 SGHDN and CDR2 FVKESK. V lost 2 bases and J lost 7, with 6 bases in between. CDR3 coding DNA: TGTGCCAGCAGCCAACGACAGAATTCACCCCTCCACTTT. Its protein is CASSQRQNSPLHF. The entire variable domain, with the rest obtained from reference TRBV14 and TRBJ1-6, is as follows: EAGVTQFPSHSVIEKGQTVTLRCDPISGHDNLYWYRRVMGKEIKFLLHFVKESKQDESGMPNNRFLAERTGGTYSTLKVQPAELEDSGVYFCASSQRQNSPLHFGNGTRLTVT.

This sequence joins TRBV6-5 and TRBJ2-5; 14 bases fit TRBD2. The CDR3 length is 14 residues. Germline trimming cut 7 bases from V and 11 bases from J; bases unmatched to any gene: 9. In germline, CDR1 is MNHEY, CDR2 SVGAGI. The CDR3 DNA reads as TGTGCCAGCACCGGACTAGCGGGAGGAGGAGAGCAGTACTTC. This encodes CASTGLAGGGEQYF.

A single count supports this clone. The genes are TRBV6-4 and TRBJ2-2; D is perhaps TRBD2 (5 bases). The CDR3 sequence is 13 residues long. V shed 0 bases and J shed 7 bases, with 6 bases lying between them. Per germline, CDR1 MRHNA and CDR2 SNTAGT. The CDR3 DNA sequence: TGTGCCAGCAGTGACTCACGGGGCGGGGAGCTGTTTTTT. It yields the protein CASSDSRGGELFF.

Note on this clone: Compared with germline, one end of the junction differs, possibly owing to a read error. The V call is TRBV29-1, the J call TRBJ2-5; 7 bases map to TRBD2. CDR3 size: 15 residues. Germline V gene sequence: CDR1 SQVTM, CDR2 ANQGSEA. The CDR3 coding sequence is TGCAGCGTTGAAGATCTGGGGGAGGGGTGGGAGACCCAGCACTTC. This encodes CSVEDLGEGWETQHF.

This clone was recorded a few times. This sequence joins TRBV7-6 and TRBJ2-7; TRBD2 agrees at 7 bases. The J segment lost 6 bases and the V segment lost 0 bases, leaving 5 bases of the junction unmatched. The CDR3 totals 14 residues. Germline V gene lookup returns CDR1 SGHVS and CDR2 FNYEAQ. The CDR3 loop is CASSLAPWGGEQYF. The CDR3 region has the DNA TGTGCCAGCAGCTTAGCGCCGTGGGGGGGCGAGCAGTACTTC.

The table lists this clone with a count of one. The same CDR3 also results from other DNA sequences found in this sample. The gene calls are TRBV2 and TRBJ2-2, with 9 bases identical to TRBD1. With V trimmed by 3 bases and J by 6 bases, 2 bases remained unmatched. This CDR3 region has 14 residues. Germline V gives CDR1 SNHLY, CDR2 FYNNEI. CDR3 sequence (DNA): TGTGCCAGCAGTGAGGACAGGGGCGCCGGGGAGCTGTTTTTT. This sequence encodes CASSEDRGAGELFF.

The chain is built from TRBV5-1 and TRBJ1-3; 9 nucleotides match TRBD1. With 1 base clipped from V and 2 bases from J, the junction kept 7 bases outside the gene matches. Germline assignment: CDR1 SGHRS and CDR2 YFSETQ. The length of the CDR3 is 17 residues. This CDR3 reads CASSLNGQGTAGNTIYF. CDR3 bases: TGCGCCAGCAGCTTGAACGGACAGGGGACGGCTGGAAACACCATATATTTT.

Concerning this clone: Its ends do not fully match the called genes, so a read error is possible. This rearrangement joins TRBV2 to TRBJ1-5; D is unclear. This CDR3 is 17 amino acids long. CDR1 and CDR2 (germline): SNHLY, FYNNEI. The CDR3 spells CASSTSMSGVGNQPQNF. The CDR3 DNA reads as TGTGCCAGCAGCACTAGCATGAGCGGGGTTGGCAATCAGCCCCAGAATTTT.

Written as DNA, the CDR3 is TGCGCCAGCAGCCTCCGGGACAGATTATACAATGAGCAGTTCTTC. Translating it yields CASSLRDRLYNEQFF. V and J are TRBV5-1 and TRBJ2-1; 7 nucleotides match TRBD1. V shed 4 bases and J 4 bases; nucleotides not matched to a gene: 8. Germline V gene sequence: CDR1 SGHRS, CDR2 YFSETQ. The CDR3 length is 15 residues.

This clone was seen only once. The rearrangement joins TRBV4-3 to TRBJ2-1; D remains unclear. Trimming took 0 bases from V and 5 from J, leaving 8 bases between them. This CDR3 contains 14 residues. Germline loops: CDR1 LGHNA, CDR2 YSLEER. CDR3 bases: TGCGCCAGCAGCCAAGATCGGGTGAACAATGAGCAGTTCTTC. Amino acid sequence: CASSQDRVNNEQFF.

J is TRBJ2-3 and V is TRBV7-9; D uncertain. Trimming took off 3 bases at V and 5 bases at J, with 15 bases between the two ends. The CDR3 is 15 amino acids. Germline-derived CDR1 and CDR2 are SEHNR and FQNEAQ (reference sequence). The CDR3 nucleotides read TGTGCCAGCAGCTTCGTTGAGCTCGTAATAGATACGCAGTATTTT. Its translation: CASSFVELVIDTQYF.

This clone was seen once. The V gene is TRBV25-1, the J gene TRBJ1-2, with TRBD1 matching over 11 bases. The CDR3 extends over 18 amino acids. Trimming at V came to 2 bases and at J to 7 bases, leaving 15 bases not matched to a gene. Germline V lookup: CDR1 MGHDK, CDR2 SYGVNS. The CDR3 DNA sequence: TGTGCCAGCAGTGAAGGGGCCGGGACAGGGGGTCTTATAGGTGGCTACACCTTC. It is translated as CASSEGAGTGGLIGGYTF.

The chain joins TRBV6-5 to TRBJ1-2, with 7 bases that match TRBD1. Germline V gene data show CDR1 as MNHEY and CDR2 as SVGAGI. This CDR3 region has 13 residues. V lost 5 bases and J lost 6; bases outside the gene matches: 6. In DNA, the CDR3 is TGTGCCAGCAGTGCTCCAGGGGGAAATGGCTACACCTTC. This codes for CASSAPGGNGYTF.

In this sample, this clone turned up a few times. The chain is built from TRBV28 and TRBJ2-5; 8 nucleotides align to TRBD2. V lost 6 bases and J lost 9; bases outside the gene matches: 21. There are 17 residues in the CDR3. Germline V gene data show CDR1 as MDHEN and CDR2 as SYDVKM. The DNA of the CDR3 is TGTGCCAGCAGGGGGACAATTTACGTAGCGGGGCGCAAACCCCAGTACTTC. This codes for CASRGTIYVAGRKPQYF.

The rearrangement joins TRBV5-4 to TRBJ2-7; 7 nucleotides agree with TRBD2. Germline loops: CDR1 SGHNT, CDR2 YYREEE (reference sequence). There are 15 residues in the CDR3. The V segment lost 4 bases and the J segment 1 base; nucleotides outside the gene matches: 8. CDR3 nucleotides: TGTGCCAGCAGCCACTCTAGCGGTCTATCCTACGAGCAGTACTTC. Its translation: CASSHSSGLSYEQYF.

This sequence joins TRBV5-1 and TRBJ2-3; 8 bases are a match to TRBD2. The ends lost 4 bases at V and 4 bases at J; junction bases unmatched: 8. This CDR3 is built from 15 residues. CDR1 is SGHRS, CDR2 YFSETQ, per germline. The CDR3, as DNA: TGCGCCAGCAGCCGCCCAGCGGGAGAGGCAGATACGCAGTATTTT. It yields the protein CASSRPAGEADTQYF.

This rearrangement joins TRBV27 to TRBJ2-5; the D is unclear. The ends were cut back, 3 bases at V and 5 bases at J, with 4 bases in the middle. There are 11 residues in the CDR3. Germline values: CDR1 MNHEY, CDR2 SMNVEV (reference sequence). CDR3 sequence: CASSFSETQYF. DNA for the CDR3: TGTGCCAGCAGTTTTTCGGAGACCCAGTACTTC.

V gene TRBV5-1 combines with J gene TRBJ2-5; D remains unclear. The ends were cut back, 0 bases at V and 4 bases at J, with 10 bases in the middle. Germline V gives CDR1 SGHRS, CDR2 YFSETQ. The CDR3 covers 14 residues. The CDR3 here is CASSLVPFGETQYF. CDR3 coding DNA: TGCGCCAGCAGCTTGGTCCCGTTCGGAGAGACCCAGTACTTC. The variable domain in full, with the rest retrieved from reference TRBV5-1 and TRBJ2-5, is KAGVTQTPRYLIKTRGQQVTLSCSPISGHRSVSWYQQTPGQGLQFLFEYFSETQRNKGNFPGRFSGRQFSNSRSEMNVSTLELGDSALYLCASSLVPFGETQYFGPGTRLLVL.